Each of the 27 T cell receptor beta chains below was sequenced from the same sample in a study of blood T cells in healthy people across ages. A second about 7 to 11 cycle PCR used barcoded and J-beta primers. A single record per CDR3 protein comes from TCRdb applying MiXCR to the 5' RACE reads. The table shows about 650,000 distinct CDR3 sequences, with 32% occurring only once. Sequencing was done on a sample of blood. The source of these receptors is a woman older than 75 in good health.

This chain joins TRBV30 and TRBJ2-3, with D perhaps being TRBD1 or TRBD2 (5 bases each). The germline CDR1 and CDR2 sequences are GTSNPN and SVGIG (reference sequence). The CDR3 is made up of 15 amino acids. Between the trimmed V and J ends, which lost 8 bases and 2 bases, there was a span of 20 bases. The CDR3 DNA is TGTGCCGGGGACCGAGGAACCAGACCCACAGATACGCAGTATTTT. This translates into CAGDRGTRPTDTQYF.

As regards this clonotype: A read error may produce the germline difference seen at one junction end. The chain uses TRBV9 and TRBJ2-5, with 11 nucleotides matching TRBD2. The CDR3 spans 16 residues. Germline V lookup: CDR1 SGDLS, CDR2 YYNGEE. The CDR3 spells CASSVASGGPQEAQYF. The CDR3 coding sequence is TGTGCCAGCAGCGTGGCTAGCGGGGGGCCTCAAGAGGCCCAGTACTTC.

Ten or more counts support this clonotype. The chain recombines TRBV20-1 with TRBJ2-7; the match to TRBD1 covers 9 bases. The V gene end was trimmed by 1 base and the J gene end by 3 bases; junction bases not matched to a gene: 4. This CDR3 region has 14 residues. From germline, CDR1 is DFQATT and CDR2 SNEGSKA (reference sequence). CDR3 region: CSARGPGQGYEQYF. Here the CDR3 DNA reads TGCAGTGCTAGAGGCCCGGGACAGGGCTACGAGCAGTACTTC.

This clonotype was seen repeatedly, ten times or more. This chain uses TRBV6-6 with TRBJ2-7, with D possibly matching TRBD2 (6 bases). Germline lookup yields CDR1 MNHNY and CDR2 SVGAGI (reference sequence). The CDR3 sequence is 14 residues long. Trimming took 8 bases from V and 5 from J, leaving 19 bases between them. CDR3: CASRLAALGDEQYF. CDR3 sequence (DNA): TGTGCCAGCCGATTAGCGGCTTTAGGGGACGAGCAGTACTTC.

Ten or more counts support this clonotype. CDR3 coding DNA: TGTGCCAGCAGCTTAGCTAGCGGGGGAAAAGAGACCCAGTACTTC. Protein product: CASSLASGGKETQYF. The rearrangement links TRBV7-2 to TRBJ2-5, with TRBD2 identical over 9 bases. CDR3 length: 15 amino acids. The germline V gene encodes CDR1 SGHTA and CDR2 FQGNSA. The V gene end was trimmed by 0 bases and the J gene end by 3 bases; junction bases not matched to a gene: 2.

CDR3: CASMTVAGLPSSYNEQFF. The DNA of the CDR3 is TGTGCCAGCATGACGGTAGCGGGACTGCCGAGCTCCTACAATGAGCAGTTCTTC. The J gene is TRBJ2-1, the V gene TRBV6-4; the match to TRBD2 covers 8 bases. There are 18 residues in the CDR3. Unmatched junction bases numbered 14, after V lost 7 bases and J lost 0 bases. Germline CDR1 reads MRHNA; CDR2 reads SNTAGT.

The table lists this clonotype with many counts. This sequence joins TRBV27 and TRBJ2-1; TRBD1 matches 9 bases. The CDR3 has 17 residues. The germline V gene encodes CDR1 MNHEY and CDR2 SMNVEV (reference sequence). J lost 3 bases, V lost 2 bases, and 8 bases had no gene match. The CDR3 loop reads CASSLRGQGFGYNEQFF. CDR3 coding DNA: TGTGCCAGCAGTTTACGAGGACAGGGGTTTGGCTACAATGAGCAGTTCTTC.

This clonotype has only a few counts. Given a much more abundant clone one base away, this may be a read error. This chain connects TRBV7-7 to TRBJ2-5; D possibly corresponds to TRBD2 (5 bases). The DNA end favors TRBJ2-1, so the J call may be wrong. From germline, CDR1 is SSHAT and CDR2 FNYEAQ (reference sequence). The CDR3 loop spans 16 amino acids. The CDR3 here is CASSLGGGPGQETQFF. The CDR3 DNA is TGTGCTAGCAGCTTAGGAGGCGGGCCCGGCCAAGAGACCCAGTTCTTC.

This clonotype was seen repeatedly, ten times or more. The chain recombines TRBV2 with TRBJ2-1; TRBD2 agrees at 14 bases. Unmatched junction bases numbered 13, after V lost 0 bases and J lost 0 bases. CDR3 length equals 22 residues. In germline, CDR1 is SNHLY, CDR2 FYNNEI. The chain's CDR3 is CASSEARRGLAGVPSSYNEQFF. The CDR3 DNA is TGTGCCAGCAGTGAAGCACGCAGGGGACTAGCGGGGGTGCCGAGCTCCTACAATGAGCAGTTCTTC.

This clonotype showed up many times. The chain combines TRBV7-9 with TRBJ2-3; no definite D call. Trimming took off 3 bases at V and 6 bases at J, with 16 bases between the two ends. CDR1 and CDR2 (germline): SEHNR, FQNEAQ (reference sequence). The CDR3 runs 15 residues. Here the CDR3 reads CASSFSQEFIDTQYF. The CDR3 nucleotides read TGTGCCAGCAGCTTTAGTCAGGAGTTTATTGATACGCAGTATTTT.

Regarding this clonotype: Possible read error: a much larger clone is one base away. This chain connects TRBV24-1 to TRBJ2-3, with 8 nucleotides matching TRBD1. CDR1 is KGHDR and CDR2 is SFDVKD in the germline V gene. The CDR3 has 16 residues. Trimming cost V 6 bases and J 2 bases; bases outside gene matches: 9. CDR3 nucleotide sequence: TGTGCCACCAGTCTTGGTGACAGGGGATTCACAGATACGCAGTATTTT. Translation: CATSLGDRGFTDTQYF.

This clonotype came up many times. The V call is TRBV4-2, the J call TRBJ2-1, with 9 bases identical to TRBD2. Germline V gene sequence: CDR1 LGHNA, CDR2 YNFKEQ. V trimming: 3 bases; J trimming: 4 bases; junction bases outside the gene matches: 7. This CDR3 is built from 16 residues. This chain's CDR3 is CASSQGAGGLYNEQFF. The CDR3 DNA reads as TGTGCCAGCAGCCAGGGAGCGGGGGGCCTTTACAATGAGCAGTTCTTC.

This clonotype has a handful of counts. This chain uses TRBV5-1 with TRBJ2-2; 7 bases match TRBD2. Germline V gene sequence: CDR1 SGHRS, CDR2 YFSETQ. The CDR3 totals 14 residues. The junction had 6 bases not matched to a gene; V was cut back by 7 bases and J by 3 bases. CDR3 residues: CASRPGGYTGELFF. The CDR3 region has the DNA TGCGCCAGCCGCCCGGGGGGTTACACCGGGGAGCTGTTTTTT.

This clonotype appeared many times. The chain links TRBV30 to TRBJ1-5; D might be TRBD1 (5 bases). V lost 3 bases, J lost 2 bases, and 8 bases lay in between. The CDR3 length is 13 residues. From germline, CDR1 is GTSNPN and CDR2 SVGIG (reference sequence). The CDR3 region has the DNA TGTGCCTGGAGGGGAGGGGGCAATCAGCCCCAGCATTTT. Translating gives CAWRGGGNQPQHF.

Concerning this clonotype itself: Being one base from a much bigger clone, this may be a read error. The CDR3: CASSPWVPSSYNSPLHF. The CDR3 DNA reads TGTGCCAGCAGCCCGTGGGTGCCGAGCTCCTATAATTCACCCCTCCACTTT. This rearrangement joins TRBV7-9 to TRBJ1-6; D call uncertain. The germline V gene encodes CDR1 SEHNR and CDR2 FQNEAQ (reference sequence). This CDR3 contains 17 residues. V lost 5 bases, J lost 0 bases, and 14 bases lay in between. Filled out from reference TRBV7-9 and TRBJ1-6, the complete variable domain reads DTGVSQNPRHKITKRGQNVTFRCDPISEHNRLYWYRQTLGQGPEFLTYFQNEAQLEKSRLLSDRFSAERPKGSFSTLEIQRTEQGDSAMYLCASSPWVPSSYNSPLHFGNGTRLTVT.

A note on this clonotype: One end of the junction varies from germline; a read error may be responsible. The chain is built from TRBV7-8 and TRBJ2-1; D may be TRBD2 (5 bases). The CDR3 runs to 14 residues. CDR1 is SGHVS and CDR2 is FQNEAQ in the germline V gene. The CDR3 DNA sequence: TGTGCCAGCAGCTTACTTTCCGGTAGCGATGAGCAGTTATTC. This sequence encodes CASSLLSGSDEQLF.

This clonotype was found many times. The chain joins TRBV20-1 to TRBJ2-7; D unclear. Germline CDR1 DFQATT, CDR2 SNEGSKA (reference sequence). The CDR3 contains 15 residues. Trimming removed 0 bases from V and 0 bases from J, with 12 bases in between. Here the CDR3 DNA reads TGCAGTGCTAGAGACCGCGGCGCCCTCTCCTACGAGCAGTACTTC. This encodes CSARDRGALSYEQYF.

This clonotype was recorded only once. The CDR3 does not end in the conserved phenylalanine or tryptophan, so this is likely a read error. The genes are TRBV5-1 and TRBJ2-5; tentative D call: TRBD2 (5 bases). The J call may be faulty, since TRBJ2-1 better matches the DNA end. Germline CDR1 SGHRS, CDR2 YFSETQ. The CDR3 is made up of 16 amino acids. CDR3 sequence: CASSWVRVAVQETQFV. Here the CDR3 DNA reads TGCGCCAGCAGCTGGGTGAGGGTGGCAGTACAAGAGACCCAGTTCGTC.

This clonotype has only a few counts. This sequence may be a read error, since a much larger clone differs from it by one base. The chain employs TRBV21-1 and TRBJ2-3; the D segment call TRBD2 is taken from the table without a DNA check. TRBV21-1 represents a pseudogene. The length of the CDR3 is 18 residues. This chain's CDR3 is CASSNQFSPLAGRDTQYF. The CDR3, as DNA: TGTGCCAGCAGCAATCAATTCTCTCCCCTAGCGGGGCGGGATACGCAGTATTTT.

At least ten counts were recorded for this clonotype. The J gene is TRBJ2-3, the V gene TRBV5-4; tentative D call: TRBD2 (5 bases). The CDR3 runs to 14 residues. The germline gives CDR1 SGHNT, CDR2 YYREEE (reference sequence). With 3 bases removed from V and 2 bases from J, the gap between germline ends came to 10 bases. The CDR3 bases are TGTGCCAGCAGCTGGCGGGCGAACACAGATACGCAGTATTTT. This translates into CASSWRANTDTQYF.

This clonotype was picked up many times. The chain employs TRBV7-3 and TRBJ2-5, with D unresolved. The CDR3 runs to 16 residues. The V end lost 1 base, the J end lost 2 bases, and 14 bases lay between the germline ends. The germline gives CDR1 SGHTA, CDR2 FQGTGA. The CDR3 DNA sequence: TGTGCCAGCAGCTTAATTGCGAAGGCGACTCAAGAGACCCAGTACTTC. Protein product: CASSLIAKATQETQYF.

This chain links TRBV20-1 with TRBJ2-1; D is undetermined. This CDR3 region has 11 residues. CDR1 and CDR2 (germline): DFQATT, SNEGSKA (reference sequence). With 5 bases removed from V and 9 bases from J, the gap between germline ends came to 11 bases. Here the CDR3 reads CSAPPSGEQFF. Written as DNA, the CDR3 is TGCAGTGCTCCCCCTTCGGGTGAGCAGTTCTTC.

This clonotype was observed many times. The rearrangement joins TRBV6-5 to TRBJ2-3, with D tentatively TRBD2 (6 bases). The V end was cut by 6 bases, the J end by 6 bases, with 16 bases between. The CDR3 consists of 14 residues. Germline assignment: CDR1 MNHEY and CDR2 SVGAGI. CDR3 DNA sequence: TGTGCCAGCAGCGTAGTGGCGGGGTGGGATACGCAGTATTTT. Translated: CASSVVAGWDTQYF.

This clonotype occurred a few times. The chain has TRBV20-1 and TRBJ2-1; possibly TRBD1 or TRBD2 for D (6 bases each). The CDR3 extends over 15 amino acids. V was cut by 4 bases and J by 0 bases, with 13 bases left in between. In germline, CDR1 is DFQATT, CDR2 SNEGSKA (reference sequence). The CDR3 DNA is TGCAGTGCTATTAGGGGGGATAGCTCCTACAATGAGCAGTTCTTC. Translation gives CSAIRGDSSYNEQFF.

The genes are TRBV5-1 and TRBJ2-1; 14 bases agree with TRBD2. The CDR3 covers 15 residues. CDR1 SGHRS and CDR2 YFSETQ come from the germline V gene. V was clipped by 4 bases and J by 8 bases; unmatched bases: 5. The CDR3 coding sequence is TGCGCCAGCAGCCGGACTAGCGGGGGGTTCGATGAGCAGTTCTTC. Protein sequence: CASSRTSGGFDEQFF.

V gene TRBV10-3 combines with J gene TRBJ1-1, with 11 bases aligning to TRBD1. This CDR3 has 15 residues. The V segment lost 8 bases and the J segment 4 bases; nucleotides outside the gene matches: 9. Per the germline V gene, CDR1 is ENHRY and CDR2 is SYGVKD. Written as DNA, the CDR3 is TGTGCCATCTCAGGGACAGGGGGTTGGGGCACTGAAGCTTTCTTT. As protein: CAISGTGGWGTEAFF.

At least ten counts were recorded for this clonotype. CDR3: CASSRRESYGYTF. The DNA for the CDR3 is TGTGCCAGCAGCCGGCGAGAGTCCTATGGCTACACCTTC. The genes are TRBV12-3 or TRBV12-4 and TRBJ1-2; the D is unclear. V lost 6 bases to trimming and J lost 4 bases, with 12 bases between them. The CDR3 runs to 13 residues.